At least ten counts were recorded for the clone carrying this T cell receptor beta chain. This entry belongs to a study of spatial heterogeneity in lung cancer. Regarding time point: sample taken at primary tumor resection. Material for sequencing was whole RNA from tumor, nontumor lung or frozen PBMC, left unsorted. TCRdb re-derived calls from the 5' RACE reads in MiXCR, one entry per CDR3 protein. The sample includes some 50,000 distinct CDR3 sequences, roughly 12% of them seen just once. Germline loops: CDR1 LNHNV, CDR2 YYDKDF (reference sequence). The CDR3 consists of 12 residues. V shed 1 base and J shed 11 bases, with 11 bases lying between them.

The chain combines TRBV15 with TRBJ1-1; D is ambiguous. The origin of this receptor is a female donor with early-stage non-small cell lung cancer. The material was PBMCs, obtained at surgery. CDR3: CATSRADSQAFF. DNA of the CDR3: TGTGCCACCAGCAGAGCCGATTCCCAGGCTTTCTTT.